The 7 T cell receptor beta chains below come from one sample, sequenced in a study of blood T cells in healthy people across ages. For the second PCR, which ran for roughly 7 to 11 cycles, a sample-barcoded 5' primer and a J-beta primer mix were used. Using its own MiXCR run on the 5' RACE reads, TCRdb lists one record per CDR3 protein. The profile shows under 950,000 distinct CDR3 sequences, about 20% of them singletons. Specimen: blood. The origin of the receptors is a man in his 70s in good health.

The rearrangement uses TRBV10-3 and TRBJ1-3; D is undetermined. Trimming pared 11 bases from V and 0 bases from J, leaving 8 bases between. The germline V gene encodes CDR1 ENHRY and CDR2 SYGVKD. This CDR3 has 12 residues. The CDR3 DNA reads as TGTGCCGTAGGGAGCTCTGGAAACACCATATATTTT. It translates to CAVGSSGNTIYF.

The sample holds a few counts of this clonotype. The CDR3 here is CASSSGQRRSEKLFF. The CDR3 coding sequence is TGTGCCAGCAGCTCGGGACAGCGGAGGTCTGAAAAACTGTTTTTT. This chain links TRBV7-2 with TRBJ1-4; 7 nucleotides match TRBD1. CDR1 and CDR2 from the germline V gene are SGHTA and FQGNSA. The CDR3 runs to 15 residues. The V segment lost 4 bases and the J segment 7 bases; nucleotides outside the gene matches: 9.

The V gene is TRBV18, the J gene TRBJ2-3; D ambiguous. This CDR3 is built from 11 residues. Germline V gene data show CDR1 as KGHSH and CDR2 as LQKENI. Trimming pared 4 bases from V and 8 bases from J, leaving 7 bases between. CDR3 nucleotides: TGTGCCAGCTCACGGGGTGGTACGCAGTATTTT. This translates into CASSRGGTQYF. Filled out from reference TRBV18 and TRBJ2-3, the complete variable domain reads NAGVMQNPRHLVRRRGQEARLRCSPMKGHSHVYWYRQLPEEGLKFMVYLQKENIIDESGMPKERFSAEFPKEGPSILRIQQVVRGDSAAYFCASSRGGTQYFGPGTRLTVL.

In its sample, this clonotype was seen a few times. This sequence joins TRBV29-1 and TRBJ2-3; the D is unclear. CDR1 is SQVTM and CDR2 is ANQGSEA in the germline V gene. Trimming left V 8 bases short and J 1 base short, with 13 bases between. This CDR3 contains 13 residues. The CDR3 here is CSSPILGTDTQYF. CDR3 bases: TGCAGCTCACCGATCCTTGGCACAGATACGCAGTATTTT.

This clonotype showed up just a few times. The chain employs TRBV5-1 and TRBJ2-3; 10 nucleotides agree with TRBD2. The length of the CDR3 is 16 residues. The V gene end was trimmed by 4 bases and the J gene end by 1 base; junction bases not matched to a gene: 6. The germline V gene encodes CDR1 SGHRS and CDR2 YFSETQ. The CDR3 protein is CASSMTSGLGTDTQYF. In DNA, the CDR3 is TGCGCCAGCAGCATGACTAGCGGGCTAGGCACAGATACGCAGTATTTT.

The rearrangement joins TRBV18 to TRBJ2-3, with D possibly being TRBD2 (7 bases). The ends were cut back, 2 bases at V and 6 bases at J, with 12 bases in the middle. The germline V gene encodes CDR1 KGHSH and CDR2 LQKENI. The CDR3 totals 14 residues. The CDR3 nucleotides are TGTGCCAGCTCACCAGGGGGGGCACTGGATACGCAGTATTTT. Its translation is CASSPGGALDTQYF.

The CDR3 coding sequence is TGCAGTGCCTACAGGGAGACCAATACTGAAGCTTTCTTT. Amino acids: CSAYRETNTEAFF. This rearrangement joins TRBV20-1 to TRBJ1-1; TRBD1 is a possible D gene (6 bases). Germline V CDR1 and CDR2: DFQATT, SNEGSKA (reference sequence). This CDR3 is 13 amino acids long. Trimming left V 6 bases short and J 5 bases short, with 16 bases between.